This is a list of T cell receptor beta chains from one sample in a study of blood T cell repertoires in COVID-19. The data were produced by immunoSEQ multiplex PCR, yet TCRdb's version contains in-frame clones alone and is incomplete. The sample carries about 280,000 clones, around 85% recorded once. The sample was PBMCs or T cells enriched from blood (not recorded which). All receptors come from a woman in her 50s who had recovered from COVID-19. The CDR3 runs from the conserved cysteine through the conserved F or W. A D gene is named only where the DNA matches it firmly. Size is stated for part of the rows, as once, few or many counts, or as a class when the clone is expanded.

>.|TRBV5-6|TRBJ1-2|.
CASSQDRFFTYGYTF
TGTGCCAGCAGCCAGGACAGATTTTTCACCTATGGCTACACCTTC
>.|TRBV30|TRBJ1-1|.
CAWSVPGRTEAFF
TGTGCCTGGAGTGTCCCAGGGCGCACTGAAGCTTTCTTT
>.|TRBV6-2/TRBV6-3|TRBJ2-1|TRBD2
CASSYSTGGAGGYNEQFF
TGTGCCAGCAGTTACTCTACTGGCGGTGCGGGAGGGTACAATGAGCAGTTCTTC
>.|TRBV6-5|TRBJ2-2|TRBD1
CATYRGGTGELFF
TGTGCCACCTACAGGGGCGGTACCGGGGAGCTGTTTTTT
>.|TRBV19|TRBJ2-2|.
CASSIQGDTGELFF
TGTGCCAGTAGTATACAGGGCGACACCGGGGAGCTGTTTTTT
>.|TRBV2|TRBJ1-4|.
CASSAGDEKLFF
TGTGCCAGCAGTGCAGGGGATGAAAAACTGTTTTTT
>.|TRBV7-9|TRBJ2-2|TRBD2
CASSHGLAGGTGELFF
TGTGCCAGCAGCCACGGACTAGCGGGAGGCACCGGGGAGCTGTTTTTT
>.|TRBV7-2|TRBJ2-3|TRBD2
CASSLPGLAGGQSDTQYF
TGTGCCAGCAGCCTCCCGGGACTAGCGGGGGGGCAATCAGATACGCAGTATTTT
>.|TRBV5-1|TRBJ1-6|.
CASSLAGVDSPLHF
TGCGCCAGCAGCTTGGCAGGGGTCGATTCACCCCTCCACTTT
>.|TRBV4-1|TRBJ2-7|TRBD2
CASSQDAGGAGGLYEQYF
TGCGCCAGCAGCCAAGATGCCGGGGGGGCGGGAGGCCTCTACGAGCAGTACTTC
>.|TRBV6-2/TRBV6-3|TRBJ2-2|TRBD2
CASSSLAPNTGELFF
TGTGCCAGCAGTTCACTAGCGCCTAACACCGGGGAGCTGTTTTTT
>.|TRBV2|TRBJ1-5|TRBD1
CASSAGTGGNQPQHF
TGTGCCAGCAGTGCCGGGACAGGGGGGAATCAGCCCCAGCATTTT
>once|TRBV20-1|TRBJ2-3|.
CSASPDTQYF
TGCAGTGCTAGCCCGGATACGCAGTATTTT
>.|TRBV28|TRBJ1-5|.
CASSSGNQPQHF
TGTGCCAGCAGTTCGGGCAATCAGCCCCAGCATTTT
>.|TRBV5-8|TRBJ2-1|.
CASSLVGGFSYNEQFF
TGTGCCAGCAGCTTGGTTGGCGGCTTCTCCTACAATGAGCAGTTCTTC
>.|TRBV7-9|TRBJ1-2|.
CASSQGGFYGYTF
TGTGCCAGCAGCCAGGGAGGTTTCTATGGCTACACCTTC
>.|TRBV19|TRBJ1-1|TRBD1
CASSQGAWNEAFF
TGTGCCAGTAGCCAGGGGGCATGGAATGAAGCTTTCTTT
>.|TRBV5-4|TRBJ1-2|TRBD1
CASSRTGGFGYTF
TGTGCCAGCAGCAGGACAGGGGGTTTTGGCTACACCTTC
>.|TRBV19|TRBJ1-2|.
CASSIDARRYGYTF
TGTGCCAGTAGTATAGATGCGCGGCGATATGGCTACACCTTC
>.|TRBV29-1|TRBJ1-4|.
CSVEEGGKLFF
TGCAGCGTTGAAGAAGGGGGAAAACTGTTTTTT
>.|TRBV18|TRBJ1-3|TRBD1
CASSRDSRGFSSGNTIYF
TGTGCCAGCTCCCGGGACAGCAGAGGATTTTCCTCTGGAAACACCATATATTTT
>few|TRBV5-1|TRBJ2-2|TRBD1
CASSLGQGMSTGELFF
TGCGCCAGCAGCCTGGGACAGGGAATGAGCACCGGGGAGCTGTTTTTT
>.|TRBV7-8|TRBJ2-7|TRBD2
CASSLDRWGGSYEQYF
TGTGCCAGCAGCTTAGATAGGTGGGGGGGCTCCTACGAGCAGTACTTC
>.|TRBV20-1|TRBJ2-5|.
CSGTVQETQYF
TGCAGTGGAACAGTGCAAGAGACCCAGTACTTC
>.|TRBV6-5|TRBJ2-1|.
CASSYDEYSSYNEQFF
TGTGCCAGCAGTTACGATGAGTATAGCTCCTACAATGAGCAGTTCTTC
>.|TRBV5-4|TRBJ2-7|TRBD1
CASSQGRGTGGLGEQYF
TGTGCCAGCAGCCAGGGGAGGGGGACAGGGGGTCTCGGCGAGCAGTACTTC
>once|TRBV7-3|TRBJ1-6|.
CASSLNSNNSPLHF
TGTGCCAGCAGCTTAAACAGCAATAATTCACCCCTCCACTTT
>.|TRBV5-4|TRBJ2-7|TRBD1
CASSPGTGGWDEQYF
TGTGCCAGCAGCCCGGGGACAGGGGGGTGGGACGAGCAGTACTTC
>.|TRBV20-1|TRBJ2-3|TRBD2
CSASRLAGTDTQYF
TGCAGTGCTAGTAGACTAGCCGGCACAGATACGCAGTATTTT
>.|TRBV7-9|TRBJ1-2|TRBD1
CASSLEGAVGYTF
TGTGCCAGCAGCTTAGAGGGGGCAGTCGGCTACACCTTC
>.|TRBV5-4|TRBJ1-2|TRBD1
CASRRGTAIDYGYTF
TGTGCCAGCAGGCGAGGGACAGCGATCGACTATGGCTATACCTTC
>few|TRBV7-8|TRBJ2-1|.
CASSLARMGALRDEQFF
TGTGCCAGCAGCTTAGCGCGGATGGGGGCGTTGAGGGATGAGCAGTTCTTC
>.|TRBV14|TRBJ1-1|.
CASSPLRVNPNTEAFF
TGTGCCAGCAGCCCGCTACGGGTCAACCCGAACACTGAAGCTTTCTTT
>once|TRBV18|TRBJ1-5|.
CASSPLPGLGRTGGNNQPQHF
TGTGCCAGCTCACCCCTTCCCGGGTTAGGTAGGACCGGAGGTAACAATCAGCCCCAGCATTTT
>.|TRBV11-2|TRBJ2-2|.
CASSLGGVSTGELFF
TGTGCCAGCAGCTTAGGGGGAGTGAGCACCGGGGAGCTGTTTTTT
>.|TRBV5-1|TRBJ1-1|.
CASTLTGYDTEAFF
TGCGCCAGCACCCTTACAGGGTACGACACTGAAGCTTTCTTT
>few|TRBV19|TRBJ2-6|TRBD1
CASSIRKGAAGANVLTF
TGTGCCAGTAGTATAAGGAAGGGGGCAGCTGGGGCCAACGTCCTGACTTTC
>once|TRBV19|TRBJ2-2|.
CASSIVSFSGWYTGELFF
TGTGCCAGTAGTATAGTTTCGTTCTCGGGGTGGTACACCGGGGAGCTGTTTTTT
>.|TRBV5-1|TRBJ1-6|.
CASSLGQRNSPLHF
TGCGCCAGCAGCTTGGGGCAGCGAAATTCACCCCTCCACTTT
>.|TRBV10-3|TRBJ2-7|TRBD1
CAISELERTGVYEQYF
TGTGCCATCAGTGAGTTGGAGCGGACAGGGGTATACGAGCAGTACTTC